These 23 T cell receptor beta chains came from one sample sequenced in a study of cytomegalovirus exposure and HLA in healthy donors. Amplification used 60 Vbeta primers and 13 Jbeta primers. The data were produced by immunoSEQ multiplex PCR, yet TCRdb's version contains in-frame clones alone and is incomplete. This table holds about 110,000 clones, about three quarters found once. The sequenced material came from PBMCs. The receptors derive from a boy aged 10-17 years in good health and CMV-seronegative.

The chain has TRBV6-4 and TRBJ2-1, with a possible D match to TRBD2 (6 bases). Germline V gene lookup returns CDR1 MRHNA and CDR2 SNTAGT. With 3 bases removed from V and 5 bases from J, the gap between germline ends came to 11 bases. This CDR3 comprises 14 residues. CDR3 protein: CASSEPGDHNEQFF. In DNA, the CDR3 is TGTGCCAGCAGTGAACCGGGAGACCACAATGAGCAGTTCTTC.

The chain recombines TRBV29-1 with TRBJ1-2; D unresolved. This CDR3 has 13 residues. The V gene lost 4 bases and the J gene lost 4 bases, with 13 bases spanning the gap. Germline CDR1 reads SQVTM; CDR2 reads ANQGSEA. CDR3 in amino acids: CSVGAWPIYGYTF. Written as DNA, the CDR3 is TGCAGCGTTGGTGCCTGGCCCATCTATGGCTACACCTTC.

This clone was counted only a few times. The chain combines TRBV4-3 with TRBJ1-2; D may be TRBD1 (6 bases). V was clipped by 6 bases and J by 0 bases, with 17 bases between them. Germline lookup yields CDR1 LGHNA and CDR2 YSLEER. This CDR3 is 16 amino acids long. The CDR3 here is CASRPSRGLANYGYTF. CDR3 in DNA: TGCGCCAGCAGACCCAGCAGGGGCCTCGCTAACTATGGCTACACCTTC.

This clone was picked up one time. The rearrangement joins TRBV6-1 to TRBJ1-1; no reliable D call. The V gene's germline CDR1 is MNHNS and CDR2 SASEGT. CDR3 length: 13 residues. In nucleotides, the CDR3 is TGTGCGGCGCGGAGCTATTTGAACACTGAAGCTTTCTTT. Protein: CAARSYLNTEAFF.

The chain employs TRBV7-9 and TRBJ1-1, with D perhaps matching TRBD1 (6 bases). Germline V CDR1 and CDR2: SEHNR, FQNEAQ (reference sequence). The V and J ends lost 5 bases and 8 bases respectively, with 12 bases between them. This CDR3 has 12 amino acids. CDR3 sequence: CASSHRDNEAFF. CDR3 nucleotide sequence: TGTGCCAGCAGCCACCGGGACAACGAAGCTTTCTTT.

The rearrangement links TRBV19 to TRBJ1-5; 8 positions agree with TRBD1. The junction had 6 bases not matched to a gene; V was cut back by 6 bases and J by 2 bases. Germline CDR1 LNHDA, CDR2 SQIVND (reference sequence). CDR3 size: 15 residues. The CDR3 region has the DNA TGTGCCAGTAGGACAGGGGAGTTGGGCAATCAGCCCCAGCATTTT. Protein sequence: CASRTGELGNQPQHF.

The gene calls are TRBV7-8 and TRBJ2-7; D gene unclear. V shed 3 bases and J shed 3 bases, with 9 bases lying between them. This CDR3 contains 13 residues. Germline CDR1 is SGHVS and CDR2 is FQNEAQ. CDR3 protein: CASSLRGNYEQYF. The CDR3 DNA sequence: TGTGCCAGCAGCTTGCGAGGAAACTACGAGCAGTACTTC.

Here the CDR3 reads CASSFKRGGYNEQFF. CDR3 DNA: TGTGCCAGCAGCTTCAAGCGGGGGGGCTACAATGAGCAGTTCTTC. The chain is built from TRBV5-4 and TRBJ2-1; the match to TRBD2 covers 10 bases. J gave up 3 bases and V 2 bases, and 2 bases lay outside the gene matches. This CDR3 has 15 residues. The germline gives CDR1 SGHNT, CDR2 YYREEE (reference sequence).

This clone was counted a few times. The chain employs TRBV5-4 and TRBJ1-4; TRBD1 aligns across 7 bases. The ends lost 2 bases at V and 6 bases at J; junction bases unmatched: 7. The CDR3 sequence is 15 residues long. From germline, CDR1 is SGHNT and CDR2 YYREEE (reference sequence). CDR3 sequence (DNA): TGTGCCAGCAGCTTTCGGGAAACAGGGGATGAAAAACTGTTTTTT. Residues: CASSFRETGDEKLFF.

The chain couples TRBV13 to TRBJ2-1; the match to TRBD2 covers 8 bases. Germline assignment: CDR1 PRHDT and CDR2 FYEKMQ (reference sequence). V gave up 4 bases and J gave up 4 bases; unmatched junction bases: 9. This CDR3 comprises 16 residues. The CDR3 spells CASSWPRGGTYNEQFF. CDR3 coding DNA: TGTGCCAGCAGCTGGCCCCGGGGGGGGACATACAATGAGCAGTTCTTC.

The chain links TRBV4-3 to TRBJ2-6; 11 nucleotides agree with TRBD1. Germline V gene lookup returns CDR1 LGHNA and CDR2 YSLEER. Germline trimming cut 4 bases from V and 1 base from J; bases unmatched to any gene: 6. CDR3 size: 18 residues. The CDR3 nucleotides are TGCGCCAGCAGCCCTCGAGGGACAGGGGGTTCTGGGGCCAACGTCCTGACTTTC. Encoded protein: CASSPRGTGGSGANVLTF.

This clone was recorded once. CDR3 sequence: CASSIGTGGSWGYTF. The CDR3 nucleotides read TGTGCCAGTAGTATTGGGACAGGGGGTTCTTGGGGCTACACCTTC. The V gene is TRBV19, the J gene TRBJ1-2, with 11 bases matching TRBD1. This CDR3 region has 15 residues. J gave up 8 bases and V 3 bases, and 8 bases lay outside the gene matches. Germline loops: CDR1 LNHDA, CDR2 SQIVND (reference sequence).

This CDR3 reads CASSGGSKNTQYF. Here the CDR3 DNA reads TGTGCCAGCTCAGGAGGCTCCAAGAATACGCAGTATTTT. The chain joins TRBV7-3 to TRBJ2-3; the D gene is possibly TRBD2 (5 bases). Trimming took 8 bases from V and 7 from J, leaving 16 bases between them. CDR3 length: 13 amino acids. From germline, CDR1 is SGHTA and CDR2 FQGTGA. The full variable domain, its missing parts supplied by reference TRBV7-3 and TRBJ2-3, is GAGVSQTPSNKVTEKGKYVELRCDPISGHTALYWYRQSLGQGPEFLIYFQGTGAADDSGLPNDRFFAVRPEGSVSTLKIQRTERGDSAVYLCASSGGSKNTQYFGPGTRLTVL.

The chain uses TRBV27 and TRBJ1-5, with a possible D match to TRBD1 (6 bases). This CDR3 contains 18 residues. Between the trimmed V and J ends, which lost 9 bases and 0 bases, there was a span of 24 bases. Germline loops: CDR1 MNHEY, CDR2 SMNVEV (reference sequence). The CDR3 protein is CASRGGVGHPYSNQPQHF. Here the CDR3 DNA reads TGTGCCAGTCGGGGTGGAGTGGGACACCCCTATAGCAATCAGCCCCAGCATTTT.

In this sample, this clone turned up a few times. The chain recombines TRBV5-1 with TRBJ2-4; 8 bases line up with TRBD1. There are 14 residues in the CDR3. Germline lookup yields CDR1 SGHRS and CDR2 YFSETQ. V lost 4 bases, J lost 8 bases, and 8 bases stayed unmatched. In nucleotides, the CDR3 is TGCGCCAGCAGCCCCAGGGGGCGCGTTGACATTCAGTACTTC. This gives the protein CASSPRGRVDIQYF.

V usage is TRBV20-1 and J usage is TRBJ1-2; no firm D call. CDR1 and CDR2 (germline): DFQATT, SNEGSKA (reference sequence). The CDR3 is 11 amino acids. Between the trimmed V and J ends, which lost 3 bases and 3 bases, there was a span of 5 bases. Here the CDR3 reads CSASSDYGYTF. The DNA for the CDR3 is TGCAGTGCTAGTTCTGACTATGGCTACACCTTC.

This chain connects TRBV27 to TRBJ1-2; D is uncertain. The V end was cut by 2 bases, the J end by 8 bases, with 12 bases between. Per the germline V gene, CDR1 is MNHEY and CDR2 is SMNVEV (reference sequence). CDR3 size: 13 residues. This CDR3 is CASSLVGPSGYTF. CDR3 DNA sequence: TGTGCCAGCAGTTTAGTTGGCCCCTCCGGCTACACCTTC.

The genes are TRBV6-7 and TRBJ2-6, with 10 bases that match TRBD1. TRBV6-7 belongs to the ORF category, with a function that is uncertain. This CDR3 is built from 17 residues. Trimming took 5 bases from V and 3 from J; bases not matched to a gene: 7. CDR3 in amino acids: CASSRGQGGCGANVLTF. CDR3 coding DNA: TGTGCCAGCAGTCGCGGACAGGGGGGCTGTGGGGCCAACGTCCTGACTTTC.

The genes are TRBV30 and TRBJ1-5; D ambiguous. V was trimmed by 0 bases and J by 3 bases, leaving 12 bases between them. The CDR3 length is 15 residues. The germline gives CDR1 GTSNPN, CDR2 SVGIG (reference sequence). The CDR3 spells CAWSVAGTSNQPQHF. CDR3 coding DNA: TGTGCCTGGAGTGTGGCGGGAACCTCCAATCAGCCCCAGCATTTT.

A remark on this clone: This sample also contains other DNA sequences that code for the same CDR3. The chain employs TRBV6-5 and TRBJ2-5, with a tentative D call TRBD2 (5 bases). Per the germline V gene, CDR1 is MNHEY and CDR2 is SVGAGI. Trimming cost V 5 bases and J 5 bases, with 6 bases left between them. The CDR3 is 11 amino acids. The CDR3 sequence: CASSTRETQYF. CDR3 sequence (DNA): TGTGCCAGCAGTACTAGGGAGACCCAGTACTTC.

Only a few counts were recorded for this clone. The chain carries TRBV7-6 and TRBJ2-7, with D tentatively TRBD1 (5 bases). With 1 base removed from V and 4 bases from J, the gap between germline ends came to 14 bases. Germline assignment: CDR1 SGHVS and CDR2 FNYEAQ. This CDR3 spans 15 amino acids. CDR3 in DNA: TGTGCCAGCAGCTTAGGGGGCCTTTTGCGGTACGAGCAGTACTTC. Amino acids: CASSLGGLLRYEQYF.

The chain links TRBV5-1 to TRBJ2-7; 7 positions agree with TRBD1. CDR3 length: 14 residues. CDR1 is SGHRS, CDR2 YFSETQ, per germline. The J segment lost 4 bases and the V segment lost 4 bases, leaving 8 bases of the junction unmatched. The CDR3 loop reads CASSHQRDSYEQYF. In DNA form, the CDR3 reads TGCGCCAGCAGCCACCAAAGGGACAGTTACGAGCAGTACTTC.

The chain links TRBV6-1 to TRBJ2-2; possibly TRBD1 for D (6 bases). This CDR3 has 15 amino acids. Germline lookup yields CDR1 MNHNS and CDR2 SASEGT. The V end lost 5 bases, the J end lost 7 bases, and 17 bases lay between the germline ends. In DNA form, the CDR3 reads TGTGCCAGCAGTAGGGGGAACAGGGCGGGCGGGGAGCTGTTTTTT. Translating it yields CASSRGNRAGGELFF.